These 25 T cell receptor beta chains originate from one sample sequenced in a study of T-cell reconstitution after alpha-beta-depleted transplantation in children. Researchers prepared the TCRbeta library using unique molecular identifiers, the study reports. TCRdb itself ran the PCR reads through MiXCR, one entry per CDR3 protein. This table has about 610,000 distinct CDR3 sequences, 10% to 13% appearing once. Material: PBMCs from the stem cell graft donor, obtained from the stem cell graft. All receptors derive from a human donor who donated a stem cell graft to a child with acute myeloid leukemia.

This clonotype was seen at least ten times. The chain links TRBV6-6 to TRBJ2-7, with a possible D match to TRBD2 (5 bases). V lost 6 bases, J lost 6 bases, and 12 bases lay in between. From germline, CDR1 is MNHNY and CDR2 SVGAGI (reference sequence). This CDR3 contains 12 residues. Written as DNA, the CDR3 is TGTGCCAGCAGCCACGGCCGGGGCGAGCAGTACTTC. Its translation is CASSHGRGEQYF.

This clonotype came up many times. The V and J genes are TRBV29-1 and TRBJ1-3; perhaps TRBD1 as D (5 bases). This CDR3 region has 14 residues. V lost 3 bases, J lost 3 bases, and 12 bases lay in between. Per germline, CDR1 SQVTM and CDR2 ANQGSEA. The CDR3: CSVDRGQDGNTIYF. The DNA for the CDR3 is TGCAGCGTTGATCGGGGCCAGGATGGAAACACCATATATTTT.

This clonotype was seen a handful of times. The chain has TRBV7-8 and TRBJ2-7; D is undetermined. The ends were cut back, 2 bases at V and 0 bases at J, with 11 bases in the middle. CDR3 size: 15 residues. From germline, CDR1 is SGHVS and CDR2 FQNEAQ. The CDR3 sequence: CASSLRSGPSYEQYF. DNA of the CDR3: TGTGCCAGCAGCTTACGATCAGGACCCTCCTACGAGCAGTACTTC.

This clonotype was counted between two and nine times. This rearrangement joins TRBV20-1 to TRBJ2-3, with no clear D. Germline V gene lookup returns CDR1 DFQATT and CDR2 SNEGSKA (reference sequence). Trimming removed 1 base from V and 5 bases from J, with 13 bases in between. This CDR3 is 14 amino acids long. CDR3 nucleotides: TGCAGTGCTAGAGCGCGTTGGGCCGGAGATACGCAGTATTTT. Its protein is CSARARWAGDTQYF.

V usage is TRBV5-1 and J usage is TRBJ2-7; 8 nucleotides agree with TRBD2. V shed 2 bases and J 6 bases; nucleotides not matched to a gene: 10. This CDR3 comprises 15 residues. Germline V CDR1 and CDR2: SGHRS, YFSETQ. The CDR3 region is CASSLRGTSPGEQYF. CDR3 DNA: TGCGCCAGCAGCTTAAGGGGGACTAGTCCTGGCGAGCAGTACTTC.

This sequence joins TRBV6-5 and TRBJ2-5; 12 nucleotides line up with TRBD1. The V and J ends lost 0 bases and 5 bases, in that order; junction bases with no gene match: 7. The V gene's germline CDR1 is MNHEY and CDR2 SVGAGI. The CDR3 is made up of 17 amino acids. CDR3 DNA sequence: TGTGCCAGCAGTTACTCGTCCGGGACAGGGGGCGGGGAGACCCAGTACTTC. Protein product: CASSYSSGTGGGETQYF.

The chain employs TRBV5-1 and TRBJ2-1; 11 nucleotides match TRBD1. The CDR3 runs to 15 residues. The junction had 7 bases not matched to a gene; V was cut back by 4 bases and J by 7 bases. Per germline, CDR1 SGHRS and CDR2 YFSETQ. The CDR3 spells CASSPGQGVRNEQFF. CDR3 DNA: TGCGCCAGCAGCCCGGGACAGGGGGTTAGGAATGAGCAGTTCTTC.

The rearrangement joins TRBV27 to TRBJ1-3; no clear D gene. CDR1 is MNHEY and CDR2 is SMNVEV in the germline V gene (reference sequence). The CDR3 is made up of 16 amino acids. The V and J ends lost 3 bases and 7 bases respectively, with 19 bases between them. The CDR3 DNA reads TGTGCCAGCAGTTTTCCCATCACAGATCCTCGGAACACCATATATTTT. Its protein is CASSFPITDPRNTIYF.

This chain joins TRBV30 and TRBJ2-1; 10 positions match TRBD2. Germline V gene data show CDR1 as GTSNPN and CDR2 as SVGIG (reference sequence). V was pared by 6 bases and J by 14 bases, with 10 bases of the junction left unmatched. This CDR3 comprises 12 residues. CDR3 residues: CACSGRYQGEFF. CDR3 bases: TGTGCCTGTAGCGGGAGGTATCAGGGGGAGTTCTTC. Combining the CDR3 with reference TRBV30 and TRBJ2-1 gives the whole variable domain SQTIHQWPATLVQPVGSPLSLECTVEGTSNPNLYWYRQAAGRGLQLLFYSVGIGQISSEVPQNLSASRPQDRQFILSSKKLLLSDSGFYLCACSGRYQGEFFGPGTRLTVL.

A few counts support this clonotype. V gene TRBV5-1 combines with J gene TRBJ2-1, with a tentative D call TRBD2 (5 bases). Germline values: CDR1 SGHRS, CDR2 YFSETQ. The CDR3 has 16 residues. V was cut by 4 bases and J by 2 bases, with 16 bases left in between. This chain's CDR3 is CASSPEFSGPYNEQFF. CDR3 nucleotides: TGCGCCAGCAGCCCCGAATTCAGCGGCCCCTACAATGAGCAGTTCTTC. Together with reference TRBV5-1 and TRBJ2-1, the CDR3 gives the full variable domain: KAGVTQTPRYLIKTRGQQVTLSCSPISGHRSVSWYQQTPGQGLQFLFEYFSETQRNKGNFPGRFSGRQFSNSRSEMNVSTLELGDSALYLCASSPEFSGPYNEQFFGPGTRLTVL.

This clonotype was seen many times. V and J are TRBV6-1 and TRBJ2-3, with unresolved D. CDR1 and CDR2 (germline): MNHNS, SASEGT. With 4 bases removed from V and 1 base from J, the gap between germline ends came to 6 bases. This CDR3 has 13 amino acids. CDR3 bases: TGTGCCAGCAGTGTCCTTCGCACAGATACGCAGTATTTT. Its protein is CASSVLRTDTQYF.

This clonotype came up many times. The chain joins TRBV20-1 to TRBJ1-1; D remains unclear. This CDR3 has 13 amino acids. Germline CDR1 and CDR2: DFQATT and SNEGSKA (reference sequence). Trimming removed 7 bases from V and 3 bases from J, with 15 bases in between. CDR3 residues: CSGKAGGDTEAFF. As DNA, the CDR3 is TGCAGTGGAAAAGCGGGAGGTGACACTGAAGCTTTCTTT.

The chain is built from TRBV25-1 and TRBJ1-2; TRBD1 aligns across 8 bases. The CDR3 is made up of 14 amino acids. Germline lookup yields CDR1 MGHDK and CDR2 SYGVNS. J lost 1 base, V lost 7 bases, and 5 bases had no gene match. CDR3 sequence: CASTGQGDNYGYTF. As DNA, the CDR3 is TGTGCCAGCACAGGACAGGGAGATAACTATGGCTACACCTTC.

This chain links TRBV28 with TRBJ1-1, with D tentatively TRBD1 (6 bases). The CDR3 length is 15 residues. Germline CDR1 is MDHEN and CDR2 is SYDVKM. V gave up 5 bases and J gave up 4 bases, with 17 bases separating them. The CDR3 loop is CASSPTRRGGTEAFF. CDR3 DNA sequence: TGTGCCAGCAGTCCAACCCGCAGGGGAGGCACTGAAGCTTTCTTT.

The V call is TRBV7-9, the J call TRBJ2-1, with D possibly being TRBD1 (5 bases). CDR3 size: 12 residues. V lost 11 bases and J lost 7, with 15 bases in between. Germline assignment: CDR1 SEHNR and CDR2 FQNEAQ (reference sequence). The CDR3 is CAGALIGNEQFF. The CDR3, as DNA: TGTGCCGGGGCGTTAATAGGGAATGAGCAGTTCTTC.

The chain has TRBV20-1 and TRBJ2-1, with 13 positions matching TRBD2. From germline, CDR1 is DFQATT and CDR2 SNEGSKA (reference sequence). Trimming took 3 bases from V and 5 from J; bases not matched to a gene: 4. This CDR3 is built from 15 residues. Here the CDR3 reads CSARPGLAGHNEQFF. The CDR3 coding sequence is TGCAGTGCTAGGCCGGGACTAGCGGGGCACAATGAGCAGTTCTTC.

The chain joins TRBV20-1 to TRBJ2-3; D is possibly TRBD2 (6 bases). The germline V gene encodes CDR1 DFQATT and CDR2 SNEGSKA (reference sequence). This CDR3 has 16 residues. V was pared by 5 bases and J by 6 bases, with 24 bases between. Here the CDR3 DNA reads TGCAGTGCTGCCCCATCCAGCGGGCTTCTTCCCGATACGCAGTATTTT. Protein product: CSAAPSSGLLPDTQYF.

The rearrangement joins TRBV11-2 to TRBJ2-7, with D uncertain. The CDR3 extends over 14 amino acids. Between the trimmed V and J ends, which lost 3 bases and 4 bases, there was a span of 13 bases. Germline V gene sequence: CDR1 SGHAT, CDR2 FQNNGV. CDR3 DNA sequence: TGTGCCAGCAGCTTGCTGATAGGGAATTACGAGCAGTACTTC. Its translation: CASSLLIGNYEQYF. Variable domain in full (rest from reference TRBV11-2 and TRBJ2-7): EAGVAQSPRYKIIEKRQSVAFWCNPISGHATLYWYQQILGQGPKLLIQFQNNGVVDDSQLPKDRFSAERLKGVDSTLKIQPAKLEDSAVYLCASSLLIGNYEQYFGPGTRLTVT.

This clonotype was seen only a few times. V gene TRBV7-3 combines with J gene TRBJ1-2; D uncertain. CDR3 length equals 15 residues. V gave up 5 bases and J gave up 8 bases, with 21 bases separating them. Germline CDR1 and CDR2: SGHTA and FQGTGA. The CDR3 reads CASSLLDGGTTGYTF. CDR3 nucleotide sequence: TGTGCCAGCAGCCTTTTGGACGGCGGAACGACCGGCTACACCTTC.

The chain carries TRBV11-2 and TRBJ1-1, with 8 bases matching TRBD1. The V segment lost 3 bases and the J segment 0 bases; nucleotides outside the gene matches: 6. The CDR3 sequence is 16 residues long. Germline V gene lookup returns CDR1 SGHAT and CDR2 FQNNGV. CDR3 nucleotide sequence: TGTGCCAGCAGCTTTACAGGGGGGTACATGAACACTGAAGCTTTCTTT. It codes for CASSFTGGYMNTEAFF.

The genes are TRBV6-1 and TRBJ2-1; 16 bases fit TRBD2. From germline, CDR1 is MNHNS and CDR2 SASEGT. CDR3 length equals 17 residues. V lost 7 bases to trimming and J lost 8 bases; unmatched junction nucleotides: 11. The DNA of the CDR3 is TGTGCCAGCAACTCCGGGACTAGCGGGAGGGCGGGCTATGAGCAGTTCTTC. It yields the protein CASNSGTSGRAGYEQFF.

The rearrangement links TRBV6-2 or TRBV6-3 to TRBJ2-7, with TRBD1 as a possible D gene (6 bases). The CDR3 is 14 residues long. V was clipped by 8 bases and J by 0 bases, with 14 bases between them. Germline V gene sequence: CDR1 MNHEY, CDR2 SVGEGT. CDR3 sequence reads: CASFRTGSSYEQYF. CDR3 nucleotides: TGTGCCAGCTTTAGAACAGGGAGCTCCTACGAGCAGTACTTC.

This clonotype has ten or more counts. V gene TRBV12-3 or TRBV12-4 combines with J gene TRBJ1-1; D gene uncertain. V shed 5 bases and J shed 7 bases, with 11 bases lying between them. This CDR3 spans 12 amino acids. This CDR3 reads CASSKQANEAFF. Here the CDR3 DNA reads TGTGCCAGCAGTAAGCAGGCTAATGAAGCTTTCTTT.

This clonotype was seen only a few times. The gene calls are TRBV10-3 and TRBJ2-7; 8 bases line up with TRBD1. Germline trimming cut 4 bases from V and 0 bases from J; bases unmatched to any gene: 5. Germline values: CDR1 ENHRY, CDR2 SYGVKD. The CDR3 contains 15 residues. The CDR3 coding sequence is TGTGCCATCAGTGCCCCAACAGGGGGCTCCTACGAGCAGTACTTC. Translated: CAISAPTGGSYEQYF.

This clonotype was recorded once. The chain joins TRBV7-9 to TRBJ2-7; D may be TRBD1 (8 bases). V was cut by 5 bases and J by 7 bases, with 24 bases left in between. The CDR3 is 16 residues long. CDR1 and CDR2 from the germline V gene are SEHNR and FQNEAQ (reference sequence). The CDR3 DNA sequence: TGTGCCAGCAGCCCCATGGGGGGGCAGGGGGCGAGTGAGCAGTACTTC. Translated: CASSPMGGQGASEQYF.